These T cell receptor beta chains were read from a single sample in a study of blood T cells in healthy people across ages. One entry per CDR3 protein results from TCRdb running MiXCR on the 5' RACE reads. The sample carries 800,000 or so distinct CDR3 sequences, 25% recorded once. These sequences were also reported in another study, on T cells of mothers and their children.

Sequenced input: blood. Receptors originate from a boy younger than 18 in good health. Both conserved end residues are part of each CDR3. Each record gives: clone size, D gene, V gene, J gene, CDR3 protein, CDR3 DNA. A D gene is named only where the DNA matches it firmly. Rows give clone size only sometimes, using once, few, many, or a class for an expanded clone.

abundance: few; d_gene: NA; v_gene: TRBV12-3/TRBV12-4; j_gene: TRBJ2-1; CDR3aa: CASSLDHSSYNEQFF; CDR3nt: TGTGCCAGCAGTTTAGACCATAGCTCCTACAATGAGCAGTTCTTC
abundance: NA; d_gene: TRBD1; v_gene: TRBV4-1; j_gene: TRBJ1-1; CDR3aa: CASSRRTGGDTEAFF; CDR3nt: TGCGCCAGCAGCCGGAGGACAGGGGGAGACACTGAAGCTTTCTTT
abundance: few; d_gene: TRBD1; v_gene: TRBV6-5; j_gene: TRBJ1-2; CDR3aa: CASSSLQGAGGGYTF; CDR3nt: TGTGCCAGCAGTTCCTTACAGGGGGCGGGTGGCGGCTACACCTTC
abundance: NA; d_gene: NA; v_gene: TRBV20-1; j_gene: TRBJ2-1; CDR3aa: CSAQESGVRVYNEQFF; CDR3nt: TGCAGTGCCCAAGAGTCAGGGGTGAGAGTATACAATGAGCAGTTCTTC
abundance: few; d_gene: NA; v_gene: TRBV27; j_gene: TRBJ1-4; CDR3aa: CASSPVGREKLFF; CDR3nt: TGTGCCAGCAGCCCCGTGGGGAGAGAAAAACTGTTTTTT
abundance: few; d_gene: NA; v_gene: TRBV6-6; j_gene: TRBJ2-1; CDR3aa: CASSYLSGNEQFF; CDR3nt: TGTGCCAGCAGTTATCTTTCAGGGAACGAGCAGTTCTTC
abundance: NA; d_gene: TRBD2; v_gene: TRBV6-6; j_gene: TRBJ2-1; CDR3aa: CASSWALAGEGNEQFF; CDR3nt: TGTGCCAGCAGTTGGGCTTTAGCGGGAGAAGGGAATGAGCAGTTCTTC
abundance: NA; d_gene: TRBD2; v_gene: TRBV29-1; j_gene: TRBJ2-5; CDR3aa: CSVESSGGTETQYF; CDR3nt: TGCAGCGTTGAATCTAGCGGGGGGACAGAGACCCAGTACTTC
abundance: few; d_gene: TRBD1; v_gene: TRBV20-1; j_gene: TRBJ2-2; CDR3aa: CSAREGTANTGELFF; CDR3nt: TGCAGTGCTAGAGAGGGGACAGCAAACACCGGGGAGCTGTTTTTT
abundance: NA; d_gene: NA; v_gene: TRBV7-6; j_gene: TRBJ2-7; CDR3aa: CASSLSLTGHPLEPNSYEQYF; CDR3nt: TGTGCCAGCAGCTTATCTCTAACAGGACACCCCCTGGAACCCAATTCCTACGAGCAGTACTTC
abundance: many; d_gene: NA; v_gene: TRBV7-9; j_gene: TRBJ1-1; CDR3aa: CASSFPSTEAFF; CDR3nt: TGTGCCAGCAGCTTCCCCTCCACTGAAGCTTTCTTT